The next 20 T cell receptor beta chains were all read from a single sample in a study of pediatric ulcerative colitis. The rectum was sampled with one to two pinch biopsies at colonoscopy. Produced via immunoSEQ multiplex PCR; TCRdb's table is partial and in-frame only. The data show over 10,000 clones, with 60% to 80% seen just once and 4.5% held by the top ten. The sample was gut tissue. The origin of the receptors is a boy younger than 18 who was a control in a study of pediatric ulcerative colitis.

This chain connects TRBV28 to TRBJ1-2; TRBD1 agrees at 9 bases. This CDR3 is 12 amino acids long. The germline CDR1 and CDR2 sequences are MDHEN and SYDVKM. The junction had 5 bases not matched to a gene; V was cut back by 8 bases and J by 7 bases. CDR3 protein: CASGQGPRGYTF. The CDR3 DNA follows: TGTGCCAGCGGACAGGGGCCGCGTGGCTACACCTTC.

The chain has TRBV15 and TRBJ1-1, with a tentative D call TRBD1 (6 bases). The CDR3 length is 13 residues. CDR1 LNHNV and CDR2 YYDKDF come from the germline V gene (reference sequence). Trimming cost V 3 bases and J 10 bases, with 15 bases left between them. In DNA form, the CDR3 reads TGTGCCACCAGCAGTGGGTCGGGGGCGCGAGCTTTCTTT. It specifies CATSSGSGARAFF.

The rearrangement uses TRBV7-6 and TRBJ2-7, with 11 bases fitting TRBD1. Germline loops: CDR1 SGHVS, CDR2 FNYEAQ. J gave up 6 bases and V 5 bases, and 3 bases lay outside the gene matches. The CDR3 length is 13 residues. In DNA, the CDR3 is TGTGCCAGCAGCGCCGGGACAGGGGGCGAGCAGTACGTC. It yields the protein CASSAGTGGEQYV.

V and J are TRBV7-2 and TRBJ2-1, with D perhaps TRBD2 (6 bases). V lost 1 base to trimming and J lost 8 bases, with 9 bases between them. The CDR3 extends over 13 amino acids. Per the germline V gene, CDR1 is SGHTA and CDR2 is FQGNSA. In DNA form, the CDR3 reads TGTGCCAGCAGCTTAGAATGGGAGGATGAGCAGTTCTTC. It codes for CASSLEWEDEQFF. Complete variable domain (other parts from reference TRBV7-2 and TRBJ2-1): GAGVSQSPSNKVTEKGKDVELRCDPISGHTALYWYRQSLGQGLEFLIYFQGNSAPDKSGLPSDRFSAERTGGSVSTLTIQRTQQEDSAVYLCASSLEWEDEQFFGPGTRLTVL.

This sequence joins TRBV6-5 and TRBJ2-3, with 11 bases that match TRBD2. The CDR3 loop spans 15 amino acids. The germline V gene has CDR1 MNHEY and CDR2 SVGAGI. The V segment lost 5 bases and the J segment 0 bases; nucleotides outside the gene matches: 1. The DNA for the CDR3 is TGTGCCAGCAGTCGGACTAGCGGGAGCACAGATACGCAGTATTTT. Translation: CASSRTSGSTDTQYF.

V and J are TRBV4-3 and TRBJ2-1, with TRBD2 matching 7 bases. J gave up 8 bases and V 3 bases, and 1 base lay outside the gene matches. Germline lookup yields CDR1 LGHNA and CDR2 YSLEER. The CDR3 sequence is 12 residues long. DNA for the CDR3: TGCGCCAGCAGCCACCGGGGGGATGAGCAGTTCTTC. Its translation is CASSHRGDEQFF.

The sample holds a few counts of this clone. The CDR3 region has the DNA TGTGCCATCAGTGCAGGGGTGGAGCAGCCCCAGCATTTT. Translated: CAISAGVEQPQHF. The chain has TRBV10-3 and TRBJ1-5, with D maybe TRBD1 (6 bases). The CDR3 runs to 13 residues. Germline CDR1 ENHRY, CDR2 SYGVKD. Trimming cost V 4 bases and J 7 bases, with 11 bases left between them.

The rearrangement uses TRBV11-2 and TRBJ1-1; tentative D call: TRBD1 (5 bases). The CDR3 contains 14 residues. In germline, CDR1 is SGHAT, CDR2 FQNNGV. Trimming stripped 6 bases from V and 8 bases from J, with 19 bases between. In DNA, the CDR3 is TGTGCCAGCAGGGATCTTCGGGGGAGGGGAGAAGCTTTCTTT. It translates to CASRDLRGRGEAFF. The whole variable domain, remainder taken from reference TRBV11-2 and TRBJ1-1, is EAGVAQSPRYKIIEKRQSVAFWCNPISGHATLYWYQQILGQGPKLLIQFQNNGVVDDSQLPKDRFSAERLKGVDSTLKIQPAKLEDSAVYLCASRDLRGRGEAFFGQGTRLTVV.

This chain connects TRBV30 to TRBJ2-7; D not certain. The CDR3 has 13 amino acids. Germline CDR1 GTSNPN, CDR2 SVGIG (reference sequence). V lost 4 bases, J lost 2 bases, and 12 bases lay in between. Written as DNA, the CDR3 is TGTGCCTGGAAAGCTGTTATCACCTACGAGCAGTACTTC. Residues: CAWKAVITYEQYF.

This sequence joins TRBV6-1 and TRBJ2-5; perhaps TRBD2 as D (6 bases). The V end lost 6 bases, the J end lost 4 bases, and 9 bases lay between the germline ends. Germline V gives CDR1 MNHNS, CDR2 SASEGT. This CDR3 is 12 amino acids long. CDR3 DNA: TGTGCCAGCAGAAGGGGAGGAGAGACCCAGTACTTC. Its translation is CASRRGGETQYF.

Here the CDR3 DNA reads TGTGCCAGCAGCTCGGGTCCCGTGGACGGGGAGCTGTTTTTT. As protein: CASSSGPVDGELFF. V gene TRBV11-3 combines with J gene TRBJ2-2; D is ambiguous. V was cut by 4 bases and J by 7 bases, with 13 bases left in between. Per the germline V gene, CDR1 is SGHNT and CDR2 is YENEEA. The CDR3 consists of 14 residues.

J is TRBJ1-1 and V is TRBV29-1; D unclear. This CDR3 comprises 11 residues. Trimming took off 6 bases at V and 8 bases at J, with 13 bases between the two ends. In germline, CDR1 is SQVTM, CDR2 ANQGSEA. The CDR3 coding sequence is TGCAGCGTGACCGAGGCAGTGGAAGCTTTCTTT. Protein sequence: CSVTEAVEAFF. Using reference TRBV29-1 and TRBJ1-1 for the parts outside the CDR3, the full variable domain is SAVISQKPSRDICQRGTSLTIQCQVDSQVTMMFWYRQQPGQSLTLIATANQGSEATYESGFVIDKFPISRPNLTFSTLTVSNMSPEDSSIYLCSVTEAVEAFFGQGTRLTVV.

This clone has just a few counts. V usage is TRBV7-2 and J usage is TRBJ2-7; the match to TRBD2 covers 11 bases. The CDR3 has 19 residues. Germline V gene sequence: CDR1 SGHTA, CDR2 FQGNSA. The ends lost 7 bases at V and 6 bases at J; junction bases unmatched: 23. The CDR3 sequence: CASTPLRRASGRTSGEQYF. In DNA form, the CDR3 reads TGTGCCAGCACCCCCCTCCGACGGGCTAGCGGGAGGACCTCGGGCGAGCAGTACTTC.

The chain uses TRBV4-3 and TRBJ2-6; D tentatively fits TRBD1 or TRBD2 (5 bases each). V gave up 3 bases and J gave up 1 base, with 10 bases separating them. The CDR3 totals 16 residues. The germline V gene encodes CDR1 LGHNA and CDR2 YSLEER. The CDR3 is CASSHTWGSGANVLTF. In nucleotides, the CDR3 is TGCGCCAGCAGCCATACGTGGGGGTCTGGGGCCAACGTCCTGACTTTC.

The V gene is TRBV25-1, the J gene TRBJ2-5, with a weak D call TRBD1 (8 bases). This CDR3 is built from 18 residues. Deletions cut 3 bases from V and 5 bases from J, with 25 bases between. Germline CDR1 reads MGHDK; CDR2 reads SYGVNS. Here the CDR3 DNA reads TGTGCCAGCAGTGACTACTGGGGGGGGCAGGGGGCCAGGGAGACCCAGTACTTC. It codes for CASSDYWGGQGARETQYF.

The J gene is TRBJ2-6, the V gene TRBV4-1; D is perhaps TRBD2 (6 bases). Looked up from germline, CDR1 is MGHRA and CDR2 is YSYEKL. Deletions cut 4 bases from V and 0 bases from J, with 16 bases between. The CDR3 covers 18 residues. CDR3 protein: CASSPIERGNSGANVLTF. The CDR3 region has the DNA TGCGCCAGCAGCCCGATCGAACGGGGGAACTCTGGGGCCAACGTCCTGACTTTC.

This chain links TRBV25-1 with TRBJ2-1; no firm D call. Trimming removed 1 base from V and 5 bases from J, with 9 bases in between. Germline V gives CDR1 MGHDK, CDR2 SYGVNS. CDR3 size: 14 residues. The DNA of the CDR3 is TGTGCCAGCAGTGAATTGAAACAGAACAATGAGCAGTTCTTC. Translated, it gives CASSELKQNNEQFF.

The chain couples TRBV21-1 to TRBJ2-7. TRBV21-1 is shown as a pseudogene. CDR3 length: 13 amino acids. Here the CDR3 reads CASSNRGPYEQYV. The DNA for the CDR3 is TGTGCCAGCAGCAATCGCGGACCCTACGAGCAGTACGTC.

This clone was recorded only once. The rearrangement joins TRBV5-1 to TRBJ2-5, with TRBD2 matching over 12 bases. V lost 4 bases, J lost 3 bases, and 7 bases stayed unmatched. Germline assignment: CDR1 SGHRS and CDR2 YFSETQ. The CDR3 spans 16 residues. This CDR3 is CASSPSGGAAKETQYF. The CDR3 DNA reads as TGCGCCAGCAGCCCTAGCGGGGGGGCCGCTAAAGAGACCCAGTACTTC.

On this clone itself: Distinct nucleotide sequences in the sample also encode this CDR3. The rearrangement joins TRBV5-6 to TRBJ2-5; no firm D call. The CDR3 consists of 11 residues. Germline V gene data show CDR1 as SGHDT and CDR2 as YYEEEE. V lost 4 bases, J lost 3 bases, and 4 bases lay in between. Written as DNA, the CDR3 is TGTGCCAGCAGCCTGAAAGAGACCCAGTACTTC. As protein: CASSLKETQYF.